One sample yielded the 26 T cell receptor beta chains listed below, sequenced in a study of cytotoxic CD8 clonotypes in ibrutinib-treated CLL. Measured with immunoSEQ multiplex PCR; TCRdb has only the in-frame clones, and not every one. The repertoire holds 20,000 or so clones, with more than 65% as singletons. Source: PBMCs, taken before ibrutinib treatment. These receptors all stem from a human donor with chronic lymphocytic leukemia.

The V gene is TRBV29-1, the J gene TRBJ2-2; 9 bases agree with TRBD1. The germline V gene has CDR1 SQVTM and CDR2 ANQGSEA. V was pared by 6 bases and J by 5 bases, with 4 bases of the junction left unmatched. This CDR3 comprises 13 residues. CDR3 loop: CSVRQGGTGELFF. The CDR3 bases are TGCAGCGTACGACAGGGGGGGACCGGGGAGCTGTTTTTT.

The gene calls are TRBV6-1 and TRBJ2-7; 7 positions match TRBD1. J gave up 3 bases and V 1 base, and 6 bases lay outside the gene matches. In germline, CDR1 is MNHNS, CDR2 SASEGT. The CDR3 contains 15 residues. The CDR3 coding sequence is TGTGCCAGCAGTGAAGTCCCGACAGGGATCTACGAGCAGTACTTC. It translates to CASSEVPTGIYEQYF.

The sample holds a few counts of this clone. This sequence joins TRBV6-1 and TRBJ2-5; 10 bases line up with TRBD1. This CDR3 region has 16 residues. V lost 3 bases and J lost 4; bases outside the gene matches: 8. Germline V gives CDR1 MNHNS, CDR2 SASEGT. CDR3 DNA sequence: TGTGCCAGCAGTGACTGGGCCGGGACAGGGGCAGAGACCCAGTACTTC. Residues: CASSDWAGTGAETQYF.

The rearrangement joins TRBV9 to TRBJ2-7; D gene unclear. The CDR3 contains 13 residues. Germline V CDR1 and CDR2: SGDLS, YYNGEE. The V end lost 0 bases, the J end lost 6 bases, and 10 bases lay between the germline ends. The CDR3 DNA reads as TGTGCCAGCAGCGTAGGCCCGGGTCTCGAGCAGTACTTC. This encodes CASSVGPGLEQYF.

This clone came up once. DNA of the CDR3: TGTGCCAGCAGCCAAGTTATAGGGGGCGCAGAGACCCAGTACTTC. Residues: CASSQVIGGAETQYF. The chain joins TRBV14 to TRBJ2-5, with 7 nucleotides matching TRBD1. Germline loops: CDR1 SGHDN, CDR2 FVKESK. The CDR3 runs 15 residues. The V gene end was trimmed by 1 base and the J gene end by 4 bases; junction bases not matched to a gene: 6.

The V call is TRBV7-2, the J call TRBJ2-3; 8 nucleotides match TRBD1. There are 14 residues in the CDR3. Germline CDR1 and CDR2: SGHTA and FQGNSA. With 5 bases clipped from V and 2 bases from J, the junction kept 3 bases outside the gene matches. CDR3 sequence (DNA): TGTGCCAGCAGCCTGGACAGGGCCACAGATACGCAGTATTTT. It yields the protein CASSLDRATDTQYF.

This clone was recorded only once. The V and J genes are TRBV12-5 and TRBJ2-5; the D gene is possibly TRBD2 (5 bases). Germline loops: CDR1 LGHNT, CDR2 FRNRAP. CDR3 length: 14 residues. Trimming stripped 5 bases from V and 2 bases from J, with 12 bases between. CDR3 loop: CASGNFGGQETQYF. For the CDR3, the DNA is TGTGCTAGTGGTAATTTCGGAGGTCAAGAGACCCAGTACTTC.

This chain connects TRBV11-2 to TRBJ2-2; D is possibly TRBD1 or TRBD2 (5 bases each). V dropped 2 bases and J dropped 5 bases, with 12 bases sitting between them. There are 15 residues in the CDR3. Germline V gene sequence: CDR1 SGHAT, CDR2 FQNNGV. This CDR3 is CASSLRTWGTGELFF. The CDR3 DNA sequence: TGTGCCAGCAGCTTAAGGACCTGGGGGACCGGGGAGCTGTTTTTT. The whole variable domain, remainder taken from reference TRBV11-2 and TRBJ2-2, is EAGVAQSPRYKIIEKRQSVAFWCNPISGHATLYWYQQILGQGPKLLIQFQNNGVVDDSQLPKDRFSAERLKGVDSTLKIQPAKLEDSAVYLCASSLRTWGTGELFFGEGSRLTVL.

This chain joins TRBV5-1 and TRBJ2-5; D unresolved. Trimming removed 3 bases from V and 2 bases from J, with 11 bases in between. This CDR3 has 14 residues. Germline V lookup: CDR1 SGHRS, CDR2 YFSETQ. CDR3 residues: CASSSVALQETQYF. In DNA form, the CDR3 reads TGCGCCAGCAGCTCGGTCGCATTACAAGAGACCCAGTACTTC.

The CDR3 DNA is TGTGCCAGCAGCCGAGGCGACGAGCAGTACTTC. Translated, it gives CASSRGDEQYF. The chain employs TRBV6-1 and TRBJ2-7; unclear D gene. This CDR3 comprises 11 residues. Germline-derived CDR1 and CDR2 are MNHNS and SASEGT. Trimming removed 6 bases at V and 5 bases at J, with 8 bases between.

The chain carries TRBV5-6 and TRBJ1-6; D is perhaps TRBD1 (6 bases). Germline V gene sequence: CDR1 SGHDT, CDR2 YYEEEE. V lost 4 bases, J lost 9 bases, and 17 bases lay in between. The CDR3 extends over 15 amino acids. CDR3 in DNA: TGTGCCAGCAGCGGGGACCCTAGGGGGGCTTCACCCCTCCACTTT. Encoded protein: CASSGDPRGASPLHF.

This clone has a handful of counts. This chain joins TRBV5-6 and TRBJ1-6; the D is unclear. In germline, CDR1 is SGHDT, CDR2 YYEEEE. This CDR3 contains 13 residues. The V end lost 4 bases, the J end lost 8 bases, and 10 bases lay between the germline ends. The CDR3: CASSDGTYSPLHF. The CDR3 DNA is TGTGCCAGCAGCGACGGAACCTATTCACCCCTCCACTTT.

The rearrangement uses TRBV6-5 and TRBJ2-3; D may correspond to TRBD1 or TRBD2 (5 bases each). Germline CDR1 and CDR2: MNHEY and SVGAGI. The CDR3 is made up of 13 amino acids. The CDR3 nucleotides read TGTGCAGGAATGCCCATGGGGGAGGATACGCAGTATTTT. This encodes CAGMPMGEDTQYF.

In DNA, the CDR3 is TGTGCCAGCAGCTTTAGTGCGTCCGGACAGAGATATGGCTACACCTTC. Encoded protein: CASSFSASGQRYGYTF. This sequence joins TRBV5-5 and TRBJ1-2, with TRBD1 as a possible D gene (6 bases). The germline CDR1 and CDR2 sequences are SGHKS and YYEKEE (reference sequence). The V end was cut by 2 bases, the J end by 5 bases, with 19 bases between. The CDR3 consists of 16 residues.

The V and J genes are TRBV6-1 and TRBJ2-7; unclear D gene. Germline loops: CDR1 MNHNS, CDR2 SASEGT. This CDR3 is 13 amino acids long. V was cut by 6 bases and J by 7 bases, with 16 bases left in between. CDR3 residues: CASSPDLPGEQYF. In DNA, the CDR3 is TGTGCCAGCAGCCCGGATCTCCCCGGGGAGCAGTACTTC.

The gene calls are TRBV14 and TRBJ2-7, with 9 bases identical to TRBD1. V was pared by 3 bases and J by 3 bases, with 9 bases of the junction left unmatched. Germline V gene sequence: CDR1 SGHDN, CDR2 FVKESK. The CDR3 extends over 16 amino acids. The CDR3: CASSQRLGQGSYEQYF. CDR3 DNA sequence: TGTGCCAGCAGCCAGAGACTGGGACAGGGAAGCTACGAGCAGTACTTC.

This chain uses TRBV5-1 with TRBJ2-3; perhaps TRBD2 as D (6 bases). CDR1 and CDR2 from the germline V gene are SGHRS and YFSETQ. The CDR3 is 15 residues long. V was trimmed by 4 bases and J by 2 bases, leaving 14 bases between them. This CDR3 reads CASSPSAGYTDTQYF. CDR3 bases: TGCGCCAGCAGCCCGTCTGCGGGGTACACAGATACGCAGTATTTT.

The genes are TRBV7-9 and TRBJ1-3; TRBD1 agrees at 8 bases. The ends lost 5 bases at V and 4 bases at J; junction bases unmatched: 4. This CDR3 comprises 14 residues. The germline gives CDR1 SEHNR, CDR2 FQNEAQ (reference sequence). This CDR3 reads CASSPGTGGNTIYF. The CDR3 region has the DNA TGTGCCAGCAGCCCAGGGACAGGAGGAAACACCATATATTTT.

This chain joins TRBV4-1 and TRBJ1-1; 8 bases are shared with TRBD1. CDR1 and CDR2 (germline): MGHRA, YSYEKL. The CDR3 covers 13 residues. J lost 3 bases, V lost 4 bases, and 1 base had no gene match. The CDR3 loop reads CASSRTGYTEAFF. The DNA for the CDR3 is TGCGCCAGCAGCCGGACAGGGTACACTGAAGCTTTCTTT.

The gene calls are TRBV7-2 and TRBJ1-6, with 9 positions matching TRBD1. J lost 7 bases, V lost 5 bases, and 3 bases had no gene match. The CDR3 length is 14 residues. Germline loops: CDR1 SGHTA, CDR2 FQGNSA. The chain's CDR3 is CASSGTGWNSPLHF. The CDR3, as DNA: TGTGCCAGCAGCGGGACAGGGTGGAATTCACCCCTCCACTTT.

This clone has only a few counts. This chain links TRBV7-2 with TRBJ2-7; unclear D gene. The CDR3 loop spans 16 amino acids. With 1 base removed from V and 1 base from J, the gap between germline ends came to 14 bases. The germline gives CDR1 SGHTA, CDR2 FQGNSA. The DNA for the CDR3 is TGTGCCAGCAGCTTAGGGTTTGAATCTTCGTCCTACGAGCAGTACTTC. It translates to CASSLGFESSSYEQYF.

This chain connects TRBV6-6 to TRBJ1-5; D ambiguous. V was cut by 2 bases and J by 7 bases, with 9 bases left in between. CDR1 MNHNY and CDR2 SVGAGI come from the germline V gene (reference sequence). The CDR3 runs 13 residues. CDR3 loop: CASSYPHSQPQHF. The CDR3 bases are TGTGCCAGCAGTTACCCCCACAGCCAGCCCCAGCATTTT.

This chain links TRBV10-3 with TRBJ2-2; D perhaps matches TRBD1 (5 bases). The germline V and J ends were trimmed by 8 bases and 6 bases, with 13 bases remaining between them. The CDR3 spans 13 residues. CDR1 is ENHRY, CDR2 SYGVKD, per germline. The CDR3 loop is CAIGQVGPGELFF. The CDR3 DNA reads TGTGCCATCGGACAAGTTGGGCCCGGGGAGCTGTTTTTT.

This chain connects TRBV4-3 to TRBJ1-5; 7 nucleotides match TRBD1. Germline assignment: CDR1 LGHNA and CDR2 YSLEER. V shed 2 bases and J 7 bases; nucleotides not matched to a gene: 8. The CDR3 contains 15 residues. The CDR3 protein is CASSQTPGGQQPQHF. The CDR3 DNA sequence: TGCGCCAGCAGCCAAACCCCAGGGGGGCAACAGCCCCAGCATTTT.

This clone was counted between two and nine times. CDR3 sequence: CASSGRVGAEAFF. CDR3 nucleotide sequence: TGTGCCAGCAGCGGGAGGGTTGGCGCTGAAGCTTTCTTT. This chain links TRBV5-6 with TRBJ1-1; D is ambiguous. Between the trimmed V and J ends, which lost 4 bases and 6 bases, there was a span of 13 bases. The CDR3 covers 13 residues. Germline V gene lookup returns CDR1 SGHDT and CDR2 YYEEEE.

This chain links TRBV10-3 with TRBJ1-3, with unresolved D. CDR3 length: 14 residues. Trimming pared 6 bases from V and 0 bases from J, leaving 9 bases between. CDR1 is ENHRY and CDR2 is SYGVKD in the germline V gene. The CDR3, as DNA: TGTGCCATCAGAGGAGAGAGCTCTGGAAACACCATATATTTT. Amino acids: CAIRGESSGNTIYF.